The 24 T cell receptor beta chains given below trace back to one sample, sequenced in a study of blood T cell repertoires in COVID-19. Some clones are missing from TCRdb's copy, which holds only in-frame ones; the method was immunoSEQ multiplex PCR. The repertoire holds 120,000 or so clones, with about 80% as singletons. The material sequenced was peripheral blood. These receptors were taken from a woman aged 50 to 65 with acute or convalescent COVID-19.

The V gene is TRBV27, the J gene TRBJ1-3, with D possibly matching TRBD1 (5 bases). Germline-derived CDR1 and CDR2 are MNHEY and SMNVEV (reference sequence). The CDR3 consists of 14 residues. The germline V and J ends were trimmed by 6 bases and 5 bases, with 14 bases remaining between them. The CDR3 nucleotides are TGTGCCAGCAGCCCTGACAGAGCTCGAAACACCATATATTTT. This encodes CASSPDRARNTIYF.

The J gene is TRBJ1-2, the V gene TRBV18; D ambiguous. V was pared by 3 bases and J by 8 bases, with 13 bases between. CDR1 is KGHSH, CDR2 LQKENI, per germline. The CDR3 runs 13 residues. CDR3 bases: TGTGCCAGCTCACCGTCCCTCCGCGGGGGCTACACCTTC. Encoded protein: CASSPSLRGGYTF.

This chain uses TRBV6-6 with TRBJ1-2; TRBD1 aligns across 8 bases. V gave up 7 bases and J gave up 8 bases; unmatched junction bases: 9. Germline lookup yields CDR1 MNHNY and CDR2 SVGAGI (reference sequence). This CDR3 is built from 13 residues. As DNA, the CDR3 is TGTGCCAGCAACCAGGACAGGGCGTTCGGCTACACCTTC. Translated, it gives CASNQDRAFGYTF.

V is TRBV28 and J is TRBJ1-6; a possible D gene is TRBD1 (6 bases). The CDR3 is 14 amino acids. Looked up from germline, CDR1 is MDHEN and CDR2 is SYDVKM. Trimming stripped 5 bases from V and 7 bases from J, with 12 bases between. The DNA for the CDR3 is TGTGCCAGCAGTCCGACAGGATACAATTCACCCCTCCACTTT. Amino acid sequence: CASSPTGYNSPLHF.

The chain links TRBV18 to TRBJ1-2; 10 bases map to TRBD1. The CDR3 covers 14 residues. V trimming: 5 bases; J trimming: 6 bases; junction bases outside the gene matches: 6. Germline-derived CDR1 and CDR2 are KGHSH and LQKENI. The CDR3: CASSETGGENGYTF. CDR3 sequence (DNA): TGTGCCAGCTCAGAGACAGGGGGCGAGAATGGCTACACCTTC.

V and J are TRBV7-9 and TRBJ1-4, with a weak D call TRBD1 (5 bases). The CDR3 loop spans 15 amino acids. The V end lost 2 bases, the J end lost 7 bases, and 14 bases lay between the germline ends. Germline loops: CDR1 SEHNR, CDR2 FQNEAQ (reference sequence). The CDR3 DNA is TGTGCCAGCAGCTTATCCGGGGCGCGGGGTGAAAAACTGTTTTTT. Its translation: CASSLSGARGEKLFF.

J is TRBJ2-7 and V is TRBV12-5, with D tentatively TRBD1 (6 bases). Trimming removed 5 bases from V and 1 base from J, with 9 bases in between. This CDR3 is built from 13 residues. Looked up from germline, CDR1 is LGHNT and CDR2 is FRNRAP. CDR3 in DNA: TGTGCTAGTGGTCCGGACAGATCCTACGAGCAGTACTTC. It encodes CASGPDRSYEQYF.

The chain is built from TRBV6-5 and TRBJ2-7, with 11 bases fitting TRBD1. The CDR3 is 13 residues long. Trimming took 7 bases from V and 6 from J; bases not matched to a gene: 5. Germline CDR1 MNHEY, CDR2 SVGAGI. CDR3 protein: CASTRDRGSEQYF. Here the CDR3 DNA reads TGTGCCAGCACTAGGGACAGGGGGTCCGAGCAGTACTTC.

The genes are TRBV18 and TRBJ2-1, with 7 bases that match TRBD2. The CDR3 extends over 15 amino acids. V dropped 2 bases and J dropped 3; count of bases not matched to a gene: 4. Per germline, CDR1 KGHSH and CDR2 LQKENI. The CDR3 loop reads CASSPTQRGYNEQFF. CDR3 coding DNA: TGTGCCAGCTCACCAACCCAGCGGGGCTACAATGAGCAGTTCTTC.

V is TRBV29-1 and J is TRBJ1-1, with D possibly being TRBD1 (5 bases). The germline gives CDR1 SQVTM, CDR2 ANQGSEA. This CDR3 has 14 amino acids. Trimming took off 6 bases at V and 0 bases at J, with 14 bases between the two ends. The CDR3 region is CSVGSGGVNTEAFF. CDR3 DNA: TGCAGCGTAGGGTCGGGGGGAGTGAACACTGAAGCTTTCTTT.

This chain connects TRBV30 to TRBJ1-1, with a possible D match to TRBD1 (5 bases). CDR3 length equals 14 residues. Trimming cost V 0 bases and J 0 bases, with 8 bases left between them. The germline CDR1 and CDR2 sequences are GTSNPN and SVGIG (reference sequence). This CDR3 is CAWSVGRVNTEAFF. The CDR3 coding sequence is TGTGCCTGGAGTGTTGGCAGGGTGAACACTGAAGCTTTCTTT.

The chain has TRBV4-1 and TRBJ2-7, with D possibly being TRBD1 (6 bases). V was pared by 5 bases and J by 3 bases, with 17 bases between. The CDR3 extends over 15 amino acids. Germline CDR1 is MGHRA and CDR2 is YSYEKL. This chain's CDR3 is CASSAQFQGSYEQYF. In DNA, the CDR3 is TGCGCCAGCAGCGCCCAATTCCAGGGGAGCTACGAGCAGTACTTC.

The CDR3 nucleotides read TGTGCCAGCAGCCAAGCCTACAGGGGGGGAAGCTCCTACGAGCAGTACTTC. Protein product: CASSQAYRGGSSYEQYF. The V and J genes are TRBV3-1 (or the pseudogene TRBV3-2) and TRBJ2-7, with D possibly matching TRBD1 (8 bases). Germline CDR1 is LGHDT and CDR2 is YNNKEL (reference sequence). The CDR3 extends over 17 amino acids. V was pared by 1 base and J by 0 bases, with 16 bases between.

The chain combines TRBV10-3 with TRBJ2-1; TRBD2 matches at 9 bases. Germline values: CDR1 ENHRY, CDR2 SYGVKD. The CDR3 covers 16 residues. V lost 9 bases to trimming and J lost 6 bases; unmatched junction nucleotides: 15. CDR3 DNA sequence: TGTGCCATGCGGCCGAGTGCGGGAGGGCCGGTCAATGAGCAGTTCTTC. This codes for CAMRPSAGGPVNEQFF.

This clone was counted between two and nine times. The chain joins TRBV3-1 (or the pseudogene TRBV3-2) to TRBJ2-3; D is possibly TRBD2 (5 bases). The length of the CDR3 is 14 residues. V lost 3 bases, J lost 4 bases, and 11 bases lay in between. From germline, CDR1 is LGHDT and CDR2 YNNKEL (reference sequence). The CDR3 sequence is CASSQSGSADTQYF. CDR3 DNA: TGTGCCAGCAGCCAGTCGGGGAGTGCAGATACGCAGTATTTT.

The chain couples TRBV15 to TRBJ2-4; TRBD2 aligns across 8 bases. V lost 1 base and J lost 8; bases outside the gene matches: 7. This CDR3 is 15 amino acids long. Germline V lookup: CDR1 LNHNV, CDR2 YYDKDF (reference sequence). In DNA, the CDR3 is TGTGCCACCAGCAGAGCGGGAAGCGGGAGCGACATTCAGTACTTC. Encoded protein: CATSRAGSGSDIQYF. The full variable domain, in which reference TRBV15 and TRBJ2-4 provide the parts outside the CDR3, is DAMVIQNPRYQVTQFGKPVTLSCSQTLNHNVMYWYQQKSSQAPKLLFHYYDKDFNNEADTPDNFQSRRPNTSFCFLDIRSPGLGDTAMYLCATSRAGSGSDIQYFGAGTRLSVL.

The chain has TRBV5-1 and TRBJ2-7; the D is unclear. The CDR3 extends over 14 amino acids. Germline V gene lookup returns CDR1 SGHRS and CDR2 YFSETQ. Trimming removed 4 bases from V and 3 bases from J, with 14 bases in between. This CDR3 reads CASSLETGFYEQYF. In DNA, the CDR3 is TGCGCCAGCAGCCTGGAGACGGGTTTCTACGAGCAGTACTTC.

The chain carries TRBV5-4 and TRBJ2-2, with D possibly TRBD2 on 6 matching bases. V lost 0 bases and J 0 bases, leaving 6 bases between the germline ends. The CDR3 length is 15 residues. The germline CDR1 and CDR2 sequences are SGHNT and YYREEE (reference sequence). The CDR3 loop reads CASSLAGANTGELFF. CDR3 bases: TGTGCCAGCAGCTTGGCGGGGGCGAACACCGGGGAGCTGTTTTTT.

In nucleotides, the CDR3 is TGTGCCAGCAGCCTCCGGGACAGGGAAGCAGATACGCAGTATTTT. This translates into CASSLRDREADTQYF. The gene calls are TRBV3-1 (or the pseudogene TRBV3-2) and TRBJ2-3, with 9 bases fitting TRBD1. CDR1 and CDR2 (germline): LGHDT, YNNKEL (reference sequence). J lost 4 bases, V lost 4 bases, and 6 bases had no gene match. The CDR3 extends over 15 amino acids.

The chain couples TRBV19 to TRBJ1-5; no clear D. This CDR3 is 15 amino acids long. Trimming shortened V by 5 bases and J by 2 bases, and 13 bases separated the two germline ends. Germline V gives CDR1 LNHDA, CDR2 SQIVND (reference sequence). The CDR3 here is CASSGTRGGNQPQHF. The CDR3 nucleotides are TGTGCCAGTAGTGGCACCAGAGGTGGCAATCAGCCCCAGCATTTT.

This clone appeared once. The V gene is TRBV28, the J gene TRBJ2-5, with TRBD1 identical over 9 bases. The germline CDR1 and CDR2 sequences are MDHEN and SYDVKM. There are 14 residues in the CDR3. The J segment lost 5 bases and the V segment lost 5 bases, leaving 6 bases of the junction unmatched. CDR3 region: CASSPIDRGETQYF. CDR3 nucleotide sequence: TGTGCCAGCAGTCCGATAGACAGGGGGGAGACCCAGTACTTC.

The chain carries TRBV6-1 and TRBJ1-2, with no clear D. Germline assignment: CDR1 MNHNS and CDR2 SASEGT. V shed 1 base and J shed 1 base, with 7 bases lying between them. This CDR3 is built from 14 residues. The CDR3 bases are TGTGCCAGCAGTGAAGTACAGAGTAACTATGGCTACACCTTC. This translates into CASSEVQSNYGYTF.

This chain links TRBV5-1 with TRBJ1-1, with D perhaps TRBD1 (6 bases). Trimming pared 2 bases from V and 0 bases from J, leaving 14 bases between. The germline V gene has CDR1 SGHRS and CDR2 YFSETQ. The CDR3 covers 16 residues. The CDR3 sequence is CASSFGTTGMNTEAFF. CDR3 DNA sequence: TGCGCCAGCAGCTTTGGCACGACAGGAATGAACACTGAAGCTTTCTTT.

The CDR3 protein is CASRTGVAYEAFF. The CDR3 DNA reads TGTGCCAGCCGGACAGGGGTCGCATATGAAGCTTTCTTT. The chain uses TRBV19 and TRBJ1-1; 9 bases line up with TRBD1. The germline CDR1 and CDR2 sequences are LNHDA and SQIVND (reference sequence). The CDR3 covers 13 residues. J gave up 7 bases and V 9 bases, and 9 bases lay outside the gene matches.